The T cell receptor beta chain described here comes from a study of cytomegalovirus exposure and HLA in healthy donors (dated by TCRdb to about 2017). Looking at the study overall: An earlier analysis of 587 of the donors reported 250 to 300 Gb of sequence data and 117 million unique TCR beta sequences obtained from some 200 million T cells. Among the approximately 400 genotyped donors, 75% to 90% belonged to the genetic ancestry cluster associated with self-reported Caucasian donors. High-throughput TCR immunosequencing, statistical association of individual TCRs with disease status, and machine learning were combined to predict cytomegalovirus infection status. Along with the approximately 600-subject first cohort, a separate validation cohort of roughly 110 different subjects was used. Among 300 to 450 genotyped donors of the cohort, an average of roughly 240,000 unique TCR beta nucleotide sequences were sequenced per donor, 15% to 20% of them non-productive. About five DR-DQ haplotypes were treated as single units for association and clustering because of strong linkage in the cohort. HLA typing included class I and class II loci at four-digit resolution. A later analysis re-analyzed previously published TCR beta repertoires from approximately 670 donors and added high-resolution HLA genotyping to study TCR occurrence patterns. Rather than drawing on any new phenotypic data, the later analysis identified candidate immune exposures from TCR beta sequences and the way those sequences occurred across donors. An earlier analysis of some 500 of the donors used high-throughput TCR beta sequencing to judge whether each TCR beta V gene segment behaved as functional or pseudogenic. The study aimed to test whether cataloging public T cell receptors could reveal signatures of past pathogen exposure. Roughly 290 gigabases of sequencing data and around 90 million unique TCR sequences made up an early release that covered several hundred HLA-typed donors. All discovery cohort repertoires had been generated using a single sequencing platform. A later genetic analysis took genome-wide SNP genotypes for about 55% of the 666 donors and used that subset as a discovery cohort. Typing coverage varied by locus: about 629-630 donors for A, B, C, DRB1 and DQB1; 500 to 550 for DQA1; some 610 for DPA1; fewer than 480 for DPB1. The study used immunosequencing to profile the T cell repertoires of approximately 690 subjects and linked those repertoires to cytomegalovirus serostatus. Donor age, sex, ethnicity and CMV serostatus were compiled together with the repertoire data. Paper-wide results and their limitations: It was suggested by the authors that the approach could potentially be generalized to other disease states and immunological phenotypes. Some IMGT-functional V segments, including TRBV6-2 and TRBV6-3, could not be told apart with the 87-base-pair reads, so those segments were excluded. Assigning TCR associations to individual alleles was difficult when HLA alleles, especially DR and DQ, strongly co-occurred. Several of the top co-occurrence clusters appeared to be linked to parvovirus B19, influenza, CMV and Epstein-Barr virus, according to a later analysis. Immune exposure information for the cohort was limited to CMV serostatus. Compared with the roughly 670-donor mean, donors in an Asian-associated ancestry cluster had fewer N-insertions in productive TCRs, according to a later genetic analysis. Across donors, most TCR sequences were observed very rarely, whereas some public TCRs were present in many individuals. In an earlier analysis of fewer than 700 of the donors, most TCR beta V segments appeared in productive rearrangements about 87% or about 30% of the time, broadly matching IMGT annotations. In both the original and validation cohorts, the classifier was reported to diagnose cytomegalovirus status with high specificity and sensitivity. The cohort was sequenced for TCR beta chains only, and without alpha or paired-chain data the features that could be detected were limited. The study gave a list of roughly 150 TCR beta chains associated with cytomegalovirus. Because HLA typing was missing for some donors at each locus, association tests included only the typed subset. A cluster of highly shared sequence variants was judged likely to represent a technical artifact of the sequencing pipeline. In vitro tests confirmed that three of the cytomegalovirus-associated TCR beta chains recognize cytomegalovirus antigens. In a later analysis, more than 15,000 TCR beta sequences were associated with specific HLA alleles at a false discovery rate of 0.05. Roughly uniform sequencing depth across donors was assumed in presence/absence analyses, although this assumption may not hold. A later analysis found that TCR association rates varied across HLA loci, with DRB1 alleles showing the most associated TCRs and HLA-C alleles the fewest. A later analysis found that most CMV-associated TCR beta chains appeared HLA-restricted, with HLA associations seemingly driven largely by CMV exposure. Correlated functional status among segregating V segments might reflect linkage disequilibrium, but an unknown experimental factor could not be ruled out. A further reported finding was that TCR beta sequences accurately predicted the HLA-A and HLA-B alleles for most subjects in the first cohort. V-gene and J-gene trimming of TCR beta chains was associated with a missense DCLRE1C variant in a later genetic analysis, and the association was replicated in an independent cohort. The earlier analysis of approximately 540 of the donors excluded 15 to 20 rarely observed V segments, including chromosome 9 orphons, because counts were too low. Compared with equally common non-associated chains, HLA-associated TCR beta chains in a later analysis were more clonally expanded and had lower generation probabilities.

The cohort was made up of approximately 670 healthy bone marrow donors. All cohort members were sampled while nominally healthy, although unrecorded immune exposures were likely present. The donor was CMV seropositive and belonged to the group of 250 to 300 seropositive cohort members. Each donor provided a peripheral blood sample, and peripheral blood mononuclear cells were used for TCR beta sequencing. Genomic DNA extraction from the blood cell samples was performed with the Qiagen DNeasy Blood Extraction Kit. CDR1 and CDR2, looked up from the germline V gene, are MNHEY and SVGAGI. V and J are trimmed by 6 bases and 8 bases, and the gene matches miss 12 bases of the junction. From the cysteine through the phenylalanine, the CDR3 covers 14 amino acids. Only CDR3 DNA remains: 42 bases, in frame from the first base. Points on this clone: Its specific antigen is unknown. Base-call qualities are not available, and no considerably larger clone is one nucleotide away.

The method behind the library was the immunoSEQ multiplex PCR assay. A mixture of 60 forward primers for TCR Vbeta segments and 13 reverse primers for TCR Jbeta segments was used in the multiplex PCR. The CDR3 region of rearranged TCR beta genes was amplified from genomic DNA by a multiplex PCR assay. The Illumina HiSeq System was used to sequence the amplified TCR beta libraries as 87-base-pair reads. In the paper's pipeline: A later analysis counted 75 million to 100 million unique TCR beta chains across the 666 repertoires, and 9.5 million to 11 million of these chains were shared by at least two donors. To remove PCR and sequencing errors, raw reads were error-corrected and collapsed into unique sequences using a nearest-neighbor algorithm that merged closely related sequences. V, D and J gene segments were assigned by aligning CDR3 sequences to IMGT reference sequences. For a sequence to be retained, a match of at least six nucleotides to both a V gene segment and a J gene segment was required. A rearrangement counted as productive if the CDR3 had no stop codons and remained in frame with V and J, and every other rearrangement counted as non-productive. CDR3 was defined according to IMGT convention as the region running from the second conserved V-encoded cysteine to the conserved J-encoded phenylalanine. In an earlier analysis of more than 550 of the donors, sequences lacking an unambiguous match to a single V gene segment were excluded. An earlier analysis of 550 to 650 of the donors classified V segments as functional when productive rearrangements were above 56.7% and as segregating when the standard deviation between donors was above 5%. A statistical classification framework was built for diagnosing cytomegalovirus status from the catalog of TCR beta chain sequences. In a later analysis, TCR nucleotide sequences were compared against IMGT/GENE-DB human TR gene sequences so that V and J genes could be assigned. A later analysis assigned CDR3 sequences and most-parsimonious VDJ recombination scenarios with the TCRdist pipeline. A later analysis defined each TCR beta chain by its CDR3 amino acid sequence plus V-gene family, and excluded reads lacking a unique V-gene family. A later analysis removed roughly 590 highly shared, low-generation-probability nucleotide sequences to deal with suspected cross-contamination and a sequencing artifact. In a later analysis, a clonal expansion index for each public chain was calculated from normalized within-repertoire ranks of inferred template counts. In a later analysis, generation probabilities were computed using a VDJ recombination model fitted to out-of-frame rearrangements, and the results were checked against IGoR. In a later analysis, hypergeometric tests were used to score TCR-TCR, TCR-HLA and TCR-CMV co-occurrence, with a repertoire-size bias correction applied to TCR pairs. In a later analysis, false discovery rates were estimated by permuting HLA or CMV assignments 20 times. In a later analysis, co-occurring TCRs were grouped using DBSCAN, and TCRdist sequence similarity was added for clustering within HLA-allele-positive subsets. For co-occurrence clustering, repertoires with fewer than 30,000 or more than 120,000 public chains were excluded, along with five or six repertoires with anomalous nucleotide sharing. TCRdb stores this immuneACCESS table with in-frame sequences only. Part of the clones is absent; in the studies checked, under half of the shortfall reflects unresolved V genes, and no reason is known for the rest. The DNA was the basis for D and trimming; V, J and clone size are from that table. For this sample the table gives around 120,000 clones, of which 75% to 90% were detected only once. The biggest ten clones account for approximately 6% of the sample.

The sequence is built from TRBV6-5 and TRBJ1-2, and 7 bases in between align with TRBD1. Sequencing was done on a sample of PBMCs. The TCR sequence derives from a woman aged 40 to 55 in good health and CMV-seropositive. Here the CDR3 is given as CASRALTGNEGYTF. The nucleotide sequence is given as TGTGCCAGCAGGGCCTTGACAGGGAATGAGGGCTACACCTTC.